These T cell receptor beta chains were read from a single sample in a study of shared clonotypes between healthy human individuals. Profiling relied on immunoSEQ multiplex PCR, and the TCRdb table lists in-frame clones only, not all of them. The sample holds 600,000 to 800,000 clones, approximately 72% seen once. Specimen: memory CD4+ T cells sorted from blood. These receptors were obtained from a woman under 40 in good health. The CDR3 runs from the conserved cysteine through the conserved F or W. D genes are given only for firm matches. A clone size is listed for some rows: how often the clone was seen (once, few, many), or a class if it is expanded.

J gene,V gene,clone size,D gene,CDR3 protein,CDR3 DNA
TRBJ2-7,TRBV25-1,.,.,CASSEADRPSYEQYF,TGTGCCAGCAGTGAGGCGGACAGACCCTCCTACGAGCAGTACTTC
TRBJ1-2,TRBV28,.,TRBD1,CASIPGQGWYGYTF,TGTGCCAGCATCCCGGGACAGGGATGGTACGGCTACACCTTC
TRBJ2-5,TRBV2,.,.,CASRTEETQYF,TGTGCCAGCAGGACAGAAGAGACCCAGTACTTC
TRBJ1-4,TRBV6-5,.,.,CASSRVLGEKLFF,TGTGCCAGCAGTCGGGTACTGGGGGAAAAACTGTTTTTT
TRBJ1-2,TRBV27,.,.,CASSLQGWGYGYTF,TGTGCCAGCAGTTTACAGGGGTGGGGGTATGGCTACACCTTC
TRBJ1-2,TRBV28,many,TRBD1,CASSLDRTGGYTF,TGTGCCAGCAGCCTGGACAGGACCGGTGGCTACACCTTC
TRBJ2-1,TRBV7-9,.,.,CASSPPGSPTGQFF,TGTGCCAGCAGCCCCCCCGGCTCCCCGACTGGGCAGTTCTTC
TRBJ2-5,TRBV4-1,.,TRBD2,CASSQGTSVRETQYF,TGCGCCAGCAGCCAGGGGACTAGCGTAAGGGAGACCCAGTACTTC
TRBJ2-1,TRBV21-1,.,.,CAGRLAGNEQFF,TGTGCCGGCAGACTAGCGGGAAATGAGCAGTTCTTC
TRBJ2-1,TRBV4-1,few,TRBD1,CASSPGQGRNNEQFF,TGCGCCAGCAGCCCGGGACAGGGGAGGAACAATGAGCAGTTCTTC
TRBJ2-2,TRBV7-8,.,.,CASSLGVGGLTGELFF,TGTGCCAGCAGCTTAGGGGTAGGAGGGCTCACCGGGGAGCTGTTTTTT
TRBJ2-2,TRBV6-6,.,TRBD1,CASSRTGGTGELFF,TGTGCCAGCAGTCGCACAGGGGGAACCGGGGAGCTGTTTTTT
TRBJ2-6,TRBV7-2,.,.,CASSLDARGSGANVLTF,TGTGCCAGCAGCTTAGACGCACGGGGCTCTGGGGCCAACGTCCTGACTTTC
TRBJ2-2,TRBV6-6,.,TRBD2,CASTSGRANTGELFF,TGTGCCAGCACTAGCGGGAGGGCGAATACCGGGGAGCTGTTTTTT
TRBJ1-1,TRBV11-1,.,.,CASSLDGNTEAFF,TGTGCCAGCAGCTTAGACGGAAACACTGAAGCTTTCTTT
TRBJ1-5,TRBV7-9,.,TRBD1,CASSLAGQGIQPQHF,TGTGCCAGCAGCTTAGCGGGACAGGGTATTCAGCCCCAGCATTTT
TRBJ2-1,TRBV25-1,.,.,CASSERGRAEFF,TGTGCCAGCAGTGAACGGGGTAGAGCGGAGTTCTTC
TRBJ1-5,TRBV5-1,many,TRBD1,CASSIGTASGNQPQHF,TGCGCCAGCAGCATAGGGACAGCGAGCGGCAATCAGCCCCAGCATTTT
TRBJ2-7,TRBV4-2,few,.,CASSQDLLYEQYF,TGTGCCAGCAGCCAAGATCTCCTCTACGAGCAGTACTTC
TRBJ2-5,TRBV19,many,.,CASSIDPQETQYF,TGTGCCAGTAGTATCGACCCTCAAGAGACCCAGTACTTC
TRBJ2-1,TRBV13,.,TRBD2,CASSKRLAGGLIEQFF,TGTGCCAGCAGCAAGAGACTAGCGGGAGGGCTGATTGAGCAGTTCTTC
TRBJ2-7,TRBV4-1,.,.,CASSQGGLGGEQYF,TGCGCCAGCAGCCAAGGAGGATTGGGGGGCGAGCAGTACTTC
TRBJ2-7,TRBV11-2,few,TRBD2,CASSRLAEGFYEQYF,TGTGCCAGCAGTCGACTAGCGGAGGGGTTTTACGAGCAGTACTTC
TRBJ1-1,TRBV2,few,TRBD1,CASSGTGSRTEAFF,TGTGCCAGCAGTGGGACAGGGTCACGAACTGAAGCTTTCTTT
TRBJ2-2,TRBV25-1,once,.,CASSGGVNTGELFF,TGTGCCAGCAGTGGTGGGGTGAACACCGGGGAGCTGTTTTTT
TRBJ2-7,TRBV5-3,.,.,CARRSEEQRSYEQYF,TGTGCCAGAAGATCCGAGGAACAACGGTCCTACGAGCAGTACTTC
TRBJ2-2,TRBV5-1,.,.,CASSLEDTGELFF,TGCGCCAGCAGCTTGGAGGACACCGGGGAGCTGTTTTTT
TRBJ2-3,TRBV4-1,.,TRBD1,CASSQVPGRDRVTDTQYF,TGCGCCAGCAGCCAAGTCCCCGGGCGGGACAGGGTCACAGATACGCAGTATTTT
TRBJ2-2,TRBV18,.,TRBD2,CASSPGGDGELFF,TGTGCCAGCTCACCGGGAGGGGACGGGGAGCTGTTTTTT
TRBJ2-5,TRBV9,.,.,CASSVGEETQYF,TGTGCCAGCAGCGTAGGTGAAGAGACCCAGTACTTC
TRBJ1-4,TRBV5-1,once,.,CASSFGQSNEKLFF,TGCGCCAGCAGCTTTGGACAGAGTAATGAAAAACTGTTTTTT
TRBJ1-2,TRBV2,.,.,CASSEFRANYGYTF,TGTGCCAGCAGTGAATTCAGAGCTAACTATGGCTACACCTTC
TRBJ1-1,TRBV11-2,.,.,CASSFGQDTEAFF,TGTGCCAGCAGCTTCGGACAAGACACTGAAGCTTTCTTT
TRBJ2-4,TRBV7-8,.,TRBD1,CASSLFPLGDRGRNIQYF,TGTGCCAGCAGCTTATTTCCTTTAGGAGACAGGGGTCGAAACATTCAGTACTTC
TRBJ2-3,TRBV2,.,.,CASVLRDGGTDTQYF,TGTGCCAGCGTACTCAGGGACGGGGGCACGGATACGCAGTATTTT
TRBJ1-4,TRBV7-2,.,TRBD1,CASSPSPDRVGEKLFF,TGTGCCAGCAGCCCGAGCCCCGACAGGGTCGGTGAAAAACTGTTTTTT
TRBJ2-3,TRBV6-6,.,.,CASSARGLFTDTQYF,TGTGCCAGCAGTGCTCGGGGACTCTTCACAGATACGCAGTATTTT
TRBJ2-7,TRBV2,once,TRBD1,CASEGQGVSYEQYF,TGTGCCAGCGAAGGACAGGGGGTATCCTACGAGCAGTACTTC
TRBJ2-5,TRBV28,few,TRBD1,CASSYRGLGRNRETQYF,TGTGCCAGCAGTTATAGGGGGCTGGGGCGTAATCGGGAGACCCAGTACTTC
TRBJ2-3,TRBV13,.,.,CASSRPLNRDTDTQYF,TGTGCCAGCAGCCGACCCTTGAACCGGGACACAGATACGCAGTATTTT
TRBJ2-1,TRBV19,.,TRBD2,CASSMGLAGGNEQFF,TGTGCCAGTAGTATGGGCCTAGCGGGAGGTAATGAGCAGTTCTTC
TRBJ2-3,TRBV7-2,few,.,CASSFPATDTQYF,TGTGCCAGCAGCTTTCCAGCCACAGATACGCAGTATTTT